The 12 T cell receptor beta chains reported below all come from one sample, sequenced in a study of identical twins. Each CDR3 protein is one row after TCRdb ran MiXCR on the 5' RACE reads. The profile covers approximately 220,000 distinct CDR3 sequences, with 7.5% appearing a single time and about 5.8% taken by the ten largest. The same data also went into a second study, on yellow fever vaccine responses in identical twins.

Material: CD8+ T cells sorted from blood. The receptor source for this set is a woman younger than 30 in good health.

This clonotype was counted at least ten times. This chain uses TRBV4-1 with TRBJ2-3; D is unresolved. V gave up 0 bases and J gave up 2 bases, with 12 bases separating them. This CDR3 has 16 residues. CDR1 MGHRA and CDR2 YSYEKL come from the germline V gene. The CDR3 loop is CASSQDGSPDTDTQYF. CDR3 coding DNA: TGCGCCAGCAGCCAAGATGGGTCGCCAGACACAGATACGCAGTATTTT.

The table lists this clonotype with many counts. The chain couples TRBV14 to TRBJ2-1; 9 bases fit TRBD1. This CDR3 has 14 residues. The germline V gene encodes CDR1 SGHDN and CDR2 FVKESK. The junction had 2 bases not matched to a gene; V was cut back by 5 bases and J by 3 bases. The CDR3 sequence is CASSRTGDYNEQFF. As DNA, the CDR3 is TGTGCCAGCAGCAGGACAGGGGACTACAATGAGCAGTTCTTC.

This clonotype was observed many times. This chain joins TRBV27 and TRBJ1-6, with 9 bases identical to TRBD1. The germline V gene encodes CDR1 MNHEY and CDR2 SMNVEV (reference sequence). The CDR3 runs 14 residues. With V trimmed by 8 bases and J by 10 bases, 9 bases remained unmatched. The CDR3 region has the DNA TGTGCCAGCCGTCCATGGGACAGGGAATCACCCCTCCACTTT. Encoded protein: CASRPWDRESPLHF.

This clonotype occurred many times. The rearrangement links TRBV5-1 to TRBJ2-7; 12 nucleotides agree with TRBD2. Germline values: CDR1 SGHRS, CDR2 YFSETQ. The CDR3 loop spans 16 amino acids. J gave up 0 bases and V 4 bases, and 5 bases lay outside the gene matches. The DNA for the CDR3 is TGCGCCAGCAGCATGGGACTAGCGGGTAACTCCTACGAGCAGTACTTC. This sequence encodes CASSMGLAGNSYEQYF.

V usage is TRBV5-5 and J usage is TRBJ2-7; TRBD1 matches at 9 bases. The CDR3 is 15 amino acids. V trimming: 2 bases; J trimming: 3 bases; junction bases outside the gene matches: 6. The germline gives CDR1 SGHKS, CDR2 YYEKEE (reference sequence). CDR3 sequence: CASSFNPGQGYEQYF. The CDR3 DNA reads as TGTGCCAGCAGCTTTAATCCGGGACAGGGCTACGAGCAGTACTTC. Full variable domain (rest looked up from reference TRBV5-5 and TRBJ2-7): DAGVTQSPTHLIKTRGQQVTLRCSPISGHKSVSWYQQVLGQGPQFIFQYYEKEERGRGNFPDRFSARQFPNYSSELNVNALLLGDSALYLCASSFNPGQGYEQYFGPGTRLTVT.

The chain has TRBV20-1 and TRBJ2-7; 10 bases are shared with TRBD2. The germline CDR1 and CDR2 sequences are DFQATT and SNEGSKA (reference sequence). This CDR3 has 17 residues. CDR3 sequence (DNA): TGCACCCCCCCTAAGTCACTAGCGGGACATCCTCCCTACGAGCAGTACTTC. Its protein is CTPPKSLAGHPPYEQYF.

This clonotype was detected only a few times. The J gene is TRBJ1-1, the V gene TRBV11-2; D possibly corresponds to TRBD1 (6 bases). Germline-derived CDR1 and CDR2 are SGHAT and FQNNGV. The V gene lost 1 base and the J gene lost 1 base, with 13 bases spanning the gap. The CDR3 is made up of 16 amino acids. CDR3 DNA sequence: TGTGCCAGCAGCTTAGTTCTGGCAGGGGAGAACACTGAAGCTTTCTTT. Translation gives CASSLVLAGENTEAFF.

The CDR3 DNA reads TGTGCCGGATCGGGACTAGCGGGATCGAATGAGCAGTTCTTC. It specifies CAGSGLAGSNEQFF. V gene TRBV28 combines with J gene TRBJ2-1, with TRBD2 matching over 13 bases. CDR1 and CDR2 (germline): MDHEN, SYDVKM. V was clipped by 11 bases and J by 7 bases; unmatched bases: 8. The CDR3 is 14 amino acids.

This clonotype was seen repeatedly, ten times or more. The chain employs TRBV27 and TRBJ2-7; 10 nucleotides line up with TRBD2. After removal of 7 bases from V and 4 bases from J, the junction contained 4 bases not matched to a gene. The CDR3 contains 13 residues. Germline-derived CDR1 and CDR2 are MNHEY and SMNVEV (reference sequence). CDR3 DNA: TGTGCCAGCACCAGCGGGAGGGAATACGAGCAGTACTTC. As protein: CASTSGREYEQYF.

V usage is TRBV4-1 and J usage is TRBJ2-7, with TRBD2 matching over 11 bases. CDR3 length: 16 amino acids. Germline assignment: CDR1 MGHRA and CDR2 YSYEKL. Trimming at V came to 1 base and at J to 4 bases, leaving 6 bases not matched to a gene. The CDR3 loop reads CASSQVGTSGSYEQYF. CDR3 bases: TGCGCCAGCAGCCAAGTCGGGACTAGCGGCAGTTACGAGCAGTACTTC.

V usage is TRBV4-1 and J usage is TRBJ1-1, with 9 bases aligning to TRBD1. Losses at the gene ends were 4 bases for V and 5 bases for J; bases not matched to a gene: 8. Germline CDR1 reads MGHRA; CDR2 reads YSYEKL. CDR3 size: 15 residues. CDR3 loop: CASSLLGTGKTEAFF. CDR3 nucleotide sequence: TGCGCCAGCAGCCTGCTCGGGACAGGGAAAACTGAAGCTTTCTTT.

The CDR3: CSVPRTTYNEQFF. In DNA, the CDR3 is TGCAGCGTGCCTCGGACTACCTACAATGAGCAGTTCTTC. The J gene is TRBJ2-1, the V gene TRBV29-1, with a tentative D call TRBD2 (6 bases). Trimming took 6 bases from V and 2 from J, leaving 11 bases between them. Germline V gives CDR1 SQVTM, CDR2 ANQGSEA. This CDR3 contains 13 residues.